Following are 25 T cell receptor beta chains from one sample sequenced in a study of T cell responses to AZD1222 COVID-19 vaccine (dated by TCRdb to the early 2020s). The time point label corresponds to: baseline before first vaccination. The library was produced with the immunoSEQ multiplex PCR assay. Here the immuneACCESS table is served through TCRdb, limited to in-frame sequences with V and J called. Missing clones are a known gap in these copies; in checked studies unresolved V genes cover under half, and the rest lacks a known reason. Here the sample has some 150,000 clones; roughly 93% occur a single time. The ten largest account for 3.9% of the sample. The input for sequencing was peripheral blood, taken on day 0 of AZD1222 vaccination. These receptors were obtained from an adult in good health.

The chain combines TRBV6-5 with TRBJ2-7; tentative D call: TRBD2 (5 bases). V lost 8 bases, J lost 2 bases, and 16 bases lay in between. The length of the CDR3 is 14 residues. Germline lookup yields CDR1 MNHEY and CDR2 SVGAGI. CDR3 coding DNA: TGTGCCAGCTCGTCGAGCGGAATTACCTACGAGCAGTACTTC. Amino acids: CASSSSGITYEQYF.

This chain connects TRBV5-4 to TRBJ1-5; D gene ambiguous. Trimming left V 5 bases short and J 2 bases short, with 14 bases between. CDR3 length: 15 residues. Germline V gene lookup returns CDR1 SGHNT and CDR2 YYREEE (reference sequence). The CDR3 bases are TGTGCCAGCAGAGGTGAGCCGTTTGGCAATCAGCCCCAGCATTTT. Its translation is CASRGEPFGNQPQHF.

The rearrangement uses TRBV28 and TRBJ2-2; TRBD1 is a possible D gene (6 bases). The V gene's germline CDR1 is MDHEN and CDR2 SYDVKM. V was cut by 1 base and J by 7 bases, with 10 bases left in between. This CDR3 has 14 residues. The CDR3 loop is CASSLYRTDGELFF. The CDR3 coding sequence is TGTGCCAGCAGTTTATACCGGACAGACGGGGAGCTGTTTTTT.

In DNA form, the CDR3 reads TGCGCCAGCAGCTTGGATTTGAGGATCTCCTCTGGAAACACCATATATTTT. This sequence encodes CASSLDLRISSGNTIYF. This chain connects TRBV5-1 to TRBJ1-3; D not resolved. Germline-derived CDR1 and CDR2 are SGHRS and YFSETQ. The CDR3 runs 17 residues. Trimming removed 0 bases from V and 0 bases from J, with 13 bases in between.

The V gene is TRBV2, the J gene TRBJ1-2, with D unresolved. In germline, CDR1 is SNHLY, CDR2 FYNNEI. The V and J ends lost 7 bases and 2 bases respectively, with 14 bases between them. The CDR3 totals 14 residues. The CDR3, as DNA: TGTGCCAGCACCCCCCAGCGAGACAACTATGGCTACACCTTC. This codes for CASTPQRDNYGYTF.

This clone was seen just once. For the CDR3, the DNA is TGTGCCAGTAGTACTATGGAGTTGACTGTGAACACTGAAGCTTTCTTT. It translates to CASSTMELTVNTEAFF. The chain carries TRBV19 and TRBJ1-1; unclear D gene. Germline values: CDR1 LNHDA, CDR2 SQIVND (reference sequence). The CDR3 spans 16 residues. V gave up 4 bases and J gave up 0 bases, with 15 bases separating them.

The sample holds one count of this clone. The chain links TRBV30 to TRBJ2-2; the D gene is possibly TRBD2 (5 bases). V was clipped by 1 base and J by 7 bases, with 10 bases between them. The germline CDR1 and CDR2 sequences are GTSNPN and SVGIG (reference sequence). This CDR3 comprises 13 residues. The DNA for the CDR3 is TGTGCCTGGAGTGGGGCCGGGGTCGGGGAGCTGTTTTTT. This translates into CAWSGAGVGELFF.

V is TRBV12-5 and J is TRBJ1-4; 9 positions match TRBD1. Trimming at V came to 4 bases and at J to 6 bases, leaving 6 bases not matched to a gene. There are 15 residues in the CDR3. Germline V gives CDR1 LGHNT, CDR2 FRNRAP. As DNA, the CDR3 is TGTGCTAGTGGTTCCTACAGGGGGCGCGATGAAAAACTGTTTTTT. As protein: CASGSYRGRDEKLFF.

V gene TRBV5-5 combines with J gene TRBJ1-2; D gene uncertain. V was trimmed by 0 bases and J by 6 bases, leaving 15 bases between them. Germline assignment: CDR1 SGHKS and CDR2 YYEKEE (reference sequence). CDR3 size: 15 residues. The CDR3 here is CASSLEGYRVNGYTF. CDR3 nucleotide sequence: TGTGCCAGCAGCTTGGAAGGGTATCGGGTGAATGGCTACACCTTC. Combining the CDR3 with reference TRBV5-5 and TRBJ1-2 gives the whole variable domain DAGVTQSPTHLIKTRGQQVTLRCSPISGHKSVSWYQQVLGQGPQFIFQYYEKEERGRGNFPDRFSARQFPNYSSELNVNALLLGDSALYLCASSLEGYRVNGYTFGSGTRLTVV.

V is TRBV9 and J is TRBJ2-6; D may be TRBD1 (5 bases). Per germline, CDR1 SGDLS and CDR2 YYNGEE. The V end was cut by 0 bases, the J end by 3 bases, with 7 bases between. The CDR3 runs to 15 residues. The CDR3 protein is CASSVEGNGANVLTF. The CDR3 DNA is TGTGCCAGCAGCGTAGAGGGGAATGGGGCCAACGTCCTGACTTTC.

The chain carries TRBV4-1 and TRBJ2-2; 14 nucleotides match TRBD2. Germline CDR1 and CDR2: MGHRA and YSYEKL. After removal of 1 base from V and 5 bases from J, the junction contained 6 bases not matched to a gene. The CDR3 spans 18 residues. The CDR3 reads CASSQAGLAGVGTGELFF. The CDR3 nucleotides read TGCGCCAGCAGCCAAGCGGGACTAGCGGGAGTTGGGACCGGGGAGCTGTTTTTT.

The chain has TRBV7-9 and TRBJ2-3; D is unclear. Germline V gives CDR1 SEHNR, CDR2 FQNEAQ (reference sequence). V was shortened by 1 base and J by 2 bases, with 10 bases between the two germline ends. This CDR3 contains 15 residues. The CDR3 sequence: CASSLGAQITDTQYF. In DNA form, the CDR3 reads TGTGCCAGCAGCTTAGGCGCACAAATCACAGATACGCAGTATTTT.

The chain is built from TRBV14 and TRBJ1-4; D is uncertain. Germline V lookup: CDR1 SGHDN, CDR2 FVKESK. The CDR3 has 13 residues. V dropped 2 bases and J dropped 5 bases, with 6 bases sitting between them. The CDR3 is CASSQILNEKLFF. CDR3 nucleotide sequence: TGTGCCAGCAGCCAAATTCTGAATGAAAAACTGTTTTTT.

The chain joins TRBV27 to TRBJ2-1, with D uncertain. The germline CDR1 and CDR2 sequences are MNHEY and SMNVEV (reference sequence). The ends were cut back, 5 bases at V and 13 bases at J, with 27 bases in the middle. The CDR3 covers 16 residues. CDR3 sequence (DNA): TGTGCCAGCAGTCGCACCCCTCCGGGCCATGGGTTAGGCCAGTTCTTC. This codes for CASSRTPPGHGLGQFF.

The V gene is TRBV27, the J gene TRBJ1-4; D unclear. Germline V gives CDR1 MNHEY, CDR2 SMNVEV (reference sequence). With 3 bases removed from V and 0 bases from J, the gap between germline ends came to 14 bases. The CDR3 runs to 17 residues. The CDR3 DNA sequence: TGTGCCAGCAGTTTGGGCCAGAAAATTGCAACTAATGAAAAACTGTTTTTT. This gives the protein CASSLGQKIATNEKLFF.

A remark on this clone: Other nucleotide sequences in the sample specify the same CDR3. The chain is built from TRBV11-2 and TRBJ2-7; no firm D call. Germline V lookup: CDR1 SGHAT, CDR2 FQNNGV. V lost 3 bases, J lost 0 bases, and 6 bases lay in between. This CDR3 has 13 amino acids. CDR3 in DNA: TGTGCCAGCAGCTTTGGAAGCTCCTACGAGCAGTACTTC. It encodes CASSFGSSYEQYF.

The rearrangement uses TRBV5-1 and TRBJ1-1; the D gene is possibly TRBD1 (5 bases). Germline lookup yields CDR1 SGHRS and CDR2 YFSETQ. The CDR3 extends over 15 amino acids. V lost 4 bases and J 0 bases, leaving 13 bases between the germline ends. The CDR3 DNA reads TGCGCCAGCAGCCCGGGGGTTCGGGTGAACACTGAAGCTTTCTTT. The encoded protein is CASSPGVRVNTEAFF.

The chain links TRBV10-3 to TRBJ2-5, with a possible D match to TRBD1 (6 bases). V was pared by 4 bases and J by 4 bases, with 22 bases between. The CDR3 loop spans 17 amino acids. Germline V gene lookup returns CDR1 ENHRY and CDR2 SYGVKD. The CDR3 loop is CAISGPPDRSIGETQYF. The CDR3 DNA reads TGTGCCATCAGTGGCCCTCCGGACAGATCGATAGGAGAGACCCAGTACTTC.

This sequence joins TRBV10-1 and TRBJ2-1; D remains unclear. Germline CDR1 WNHNN, CDR2 SYGVQD (reference sequence). Trimming pared 6 bases from V and 1 base from J, leaving 13 bases between. The length of the CDR3 is 15 residues. The CDR3 loop reads CASSAFDGSYNEQFF. CDR3 nucleotides: TGCGCCAGCAGCGCCTTTGACGGGTCCTACAATGAGCAGTTCTTC.

CDR3 nucleotides: TGTGCCAGCAGGGGGGTGGTAGCTTACAATGAGCAGTTCTTC. This sequence encodes CASRGVVAYNEQFF. The chain is built from TRBV6-5 and TRBJ2-1; D is perhaps TRBD1 or TRBD2 (5 bases each). The CDR3 is 14 amino acids. Germline CDR1 MNHEY, CDR2 SVGAGI. V was pared by 6 bases and J by 4 bases, with 13 bases between.

The chain uses TRBV11-2 and TRBJ2-1; TRBD2 aligns across 8 bases. The CDR3 spans 15 residues. V shed 0 bases and J 3 bases; nucleotides not matched to a gene: 1. Germline CDR1 reads SGHAT; CDR2 reads FQNNGV. Here the CDR3 DNA reads TGTGCCAGCAGCTTAGATAGCGGGGACTACAATGAGCAGTTCTTC. Its protein product is CASSLDSGDYNEQFF.

The V gene is TRBV2, the J gene TRBJ1-1, with D unclear. V lost 5 bases to trimming and J lost 0 bases, with 7 bases between them. This CDR3 is 13 amino acids long. Germline V lookup: CDR1 SNHLY, CDR2 FYNNEI. In nucleotides, the CDR3 is TGTGCCAGCAGTTTCGAATTGAACACTGAAGCTTTCTTT. This translates into CASSFELNTEAFF.

V and J are TRBV3-1 (or the pseudogene TRBV3-2) and TRBJ2-1, with D possibly matching TRBD1 (6 bases). Trimming removed 4 bases at V and 9 bases at J, with 16 bases between. CDR3 length equals 14 residues. Germline V gene lookup returns CDR1 LGHDT and CDR2 YNNKEL (reference sequence). The CDR3 nucleotides are TGTGCCAGCAGCCGACTCGACAGGTTGGGTGAGCAGTTCTTC. This encodes CASSRLDRLGEQFF.

V gene TRBV7-9 combines with J gene TRBJ1-1; D unresolved. Between the trimmed V and J ends, which lost 7 bases and 1 base, there was a span of 13 bases. The V gene's germline CDR1 is SEHNR and CDR2 FQNEAQ (reference sequence). There are 14 residues in the CDR3. The CDR3 spells CASTGRTSNTEAFF. The CDR3 bases are TGTGCCAGCACCGGAAGGACCTCGAACACTGAAGCTTTCTTT.

V usage is TRBV6-5 and J usage is TRBJ2-2; no reliable D call. V lost 7 bases, J lost 10 bases, and 13 bases lay in between. The CDR3 is made up of 12 amino acids. CDR1 and CDR2 (germline): MNHEY, SVGAGI. The CDR3 loop is CASKSSRAELFF. The CDR3 DNA is TGTGCCAGCAAAAGTAGCCGGGCGGAGCTGTTTTTT.